Below, one T cell receptor (beta chain) is given with its context. Its antigen remains unidentified. Trimming cost V 4 bases and J 2 bases, with 17 bases left between them. Germline CDR1 is GTSNPN and CDR2 is SVGIG (reference sequence). The CDR3 runs 16 residues. The sample belongs to a study of shared clonotypes between healthy human individuals. Across the whole study: Plates per donor: three CD4 naive, three CD4 memory, two CD8 naive, one CD8 memory.

Splitting the CD4+ cells yielded a CD45RA+ naive subset and a CD45RA-negative memory subset. Here immunoSEQ multiplex PCR was the method, and the copy in TCRdb shows in-frame clones only, minus some. The repertoire holds a few hundred thousand clones, with around four fifths as singletons. Regarding the study as a whole: Generally, naive subsets (rather than memory subsets) showed larger estimated richness.

The chain combines TRBV30 with TRBJ2-2; D call uncertain. The sequenced sample consisted of memory CD4+ T cells sorted from blood. Subset defined: CD45RA-negative fraction. The source is a man between 25 and 39 years old in good health. The CDR3 sequence: CAWIPRHRPNTGELFF. The DNA for the CDR3 is TGTGCCTGGATCCCAAGACACCGGCCCAACACCGGGGAGCTGTTTTTT.